This TCR beta chain appears in the sequencing data of a study of blood T cell repertoires in COVID-19. This clone was seen just once. The repertoire was sequenced with immunoSEQ multiplex PCR; TCRdb's copy has only in-frame clones and lacks some. Of about 81,000 clones detected, 89% appear once; the ten largest clones hold around 10%. The source material was peripheral blood. This clonotype was sampled from a man aged 70-80 years with active or convalescent COVID-19.

In nucleotides, the CDR3 is TGTGCCAGCAGTTTAGTGGAGCTTAACTATGGCTACACCTTC. This encodes CASSLVELNYGYTF. The chain combines TRBV28 with TRBJ1-2; D unresolved. Germline V gene sequence: CDR1 MDHEN, CDR2 SYDVKM. V gave up 2 bases and J gave up 1 base, with 8 bases separating them. The CDR3 extends over 14 amino acids.